This paragraph reports one T cell receptor beta chain. There is no known antigen for this receptor. There are no base qualities to consult, and no much larger clone falls within one base. The library came from the immunoSEQ multiplex PCR assay. For the multiplex PCR, a mixture combining 60 forward primers for TCR Vbeta segments and 13 reverse primers for TCR Jbeta segments was used. The CDR3 region of rearranged TCR beta genes was amplified from genomic DNA with a multiplex PCR assay. The Illumina HiSeq System was used to sequence the amplified TCR beta libraries as 87-base-pair reads. The study's processing was this. In a later analysis, around 80 million unique TCR beta chains were counted across the roughly 670 repertoires, and about 9.9 million of these chains were shared by at least two donors. A nearest-neighbor algorithm error-corrected the raw reads and collapsed the reads into unique sequences, merging closely related sequences to remove PCR and sequencing errors. CDR3 sequences were aligned to IMGT reference sequences to assign V, D and J gene segments. For a sequence to be retained, a match of at least six nucleotides was required to both a V gene segment and a J gene segment. A rearrangement was called productive if the CDR3 had no stop codons and remained in frame with V and J, and every other rearrangement was called non-productive. CDR3 was defined according to IMGT convention as the region running from the second conserved V-encoded cysteine to the conserved J-encoded phenylalanine. The earlier analysis of more than 450 of the donors excluded sequences that lacked an unambiguous match to a single V gene segment. In an earlier analysis of a few hundred of the donors, V segments were called functional above 56.7% productive rearrangements and were called segregating when the between-donor standard deviation exceeded 5%. A statistical classification framework was built to diagnose cytomegalovirus status from the catalog of TCR beta chain sequences. V and J gene assignment, in a later analysis, came from comparing TCR nucleotide sequences with IMGT/GENE-DB human TR gene sequences. The TCRdist pipeline was used in a later analysis to assign CDR3 sequences and most-parsimonious VDJ recombination scenarios. In a later analysis, each TCR beta chain was defined by its CDR3 amino acid sequence together with its V-gene family, and reads without a unique V-gene family were excluded. To address suspected cross-contamination and a sequencing artifact, a later analysis removed several hundred highly shared, low-generation-probability nucleotide sequences. In a later analysis, a clonal expansion index for each public chain was calculated from normalized within-repertoire ranks of inferred template counts. Generation probabilities in a later analysis came from a VDJ recombination model fitted to out-of-frame rearrangements, and those results were checked against IGoR. In a later analysis, hypergeometric tests were used to score TCR-TCR, TCR-HLA and TCR-CMV co-occurrence, with a repertoire-size bias correction applied to TCR pairs. False discovery rates were estimated in a later analysis by permuting HLA or CMV assignments 20 times. In a later analysis, co-occurring TCRs were grouped using DBSCAN, and TCRdist sequence similarity was added for clustering within HLA-allele-positive subsets. For co-occurrence clustering, repertoires with fewer than 30,000 or more than 120,000 public chains were excluded, along with a handful of repertoires with anomalous nucleotide sharing. Not all clones reach the TCRdb copy of this immuneACCESS table, which keeps in-frame sequences only. Checked studies attribute under half of the gap to unresolved V genes and leave the rest unexplained. V and J calls and clone size come straight from that table; D and trimming were deduced from the DNA. Here the sample has more than 85,000 clones; roughly four fifths occur a single time. The top ten clonotypes cover 8.5% to 10% of the sample.

In total, over 600 healthy bone marrow donors made up the cohort. At the time of sampling, all cohort members were nominally healthy, though unrecorded immune exposures were likely present. The donor tested CMV seropositive, placing the donor among the approximately 290 seropositive members of the cohort. Every donor gave a peripheral blood sample, and the peripheral blood mononuclear cells from that sample were used for TCR beta sequencing. Genomic DNA extraction from the blood cell samples was performed with the Qiagen DNeasy Blood Extraction Kit. V loses 5 bases, J loses 13 bases, and the germline ends lie 18 bases apart. The CDR3 measures 12 amino acids from cysteine to phenylalanine. Just the 36-base CDR3 DNA is kept, in frame starting at base 1. CDR1 is given as SEHNR and CDR2 as FQNEAQ, both from the germline V gene (reference sequence). These data originate in a study of cytomegalovirus exposure and HLA in healthy donors (dated by TCRdb to about 2017). Turning to the overall study: An earlier analysis of around 600 of the donors reported approximately 290 Gb of sequence data and roughly 100 million unique TCR beta sequences from some 180 million T cells. An early release covering approximately 600 HLA-typed donors comprised approximately 300 gigabases of sequencing data and tens of millions of unique TCR sequences. The genetic ancestry cluster associated with self-reported Caucasian donors included 81% of the approximately 400 genotyped donors. The study aimed to test whether signatures of past pathogen exposure could be identified by cataloging public T cell receptors. Using immunosequencing, the study profiled T cell repertoires from about 610 subjects and related those repertoires to cytomegalovirus serostatus. A separate validation cohort of roughly 130 different subjects was used in addition to the approximately 610-subject first cohort. High-throughput TCR immunosequencing, statistical association of individual TCRs with disease status, and machine learning were combined to predict cytomegalovirus infection status. A later analysis re-examined previously published TCR beta repertoires from more than 650 donors and added high-resolution HLA genotyping to investigate patterns of TCR occurrence. In the later analysis, no new phenotypic data were used to find candidate immune exposures; instead, reliance was placed on TCR beta sequences and their occurrence across donors. An earlier analysis of fewer than 750 of the donors used high-throughput TCR beta sequencing to judge whether each TCR beta V gene segment behaved as functional or pseudogenic. Donor age, sex, ethnicity and CMV serostatus were compiled alongside the repertoire data. Genome-wide SNP genotypes for about 60% of the roughly 700 donors were used in a later genetic analysis, which treated that subset as a discovery cohort. Every discovery cohort repertoire had been produced on one sequencing platform. Class I and class II HLA loci were covered by the typing at four-digit resolution. Typing coverage varied by locus: 629-630 donors for A, B, C, DRB1 and DQB1; approximately 500 for DQA1; some 610 for DPA1; approximately 450 for DPB1. A handful of DR-DQ haplotypes were handled as single units for association and clustering because linkage in the cohort was strong. Among 300 to 500 genotyped donors of the cohort, an average of approximately 200,000 unique TCR beta nucleotide sequences was sequenced per donor, of which 15% to 20% were non-productive.

General conclusions and limits of the study: In this cohort, only TCR beta chains were sequenced, and detectable features were limited by the absence of alpha or paired-chain data. While some public TCRs were present in many individuals, most TCR sequences turned up only very rarely across donors. The authors suggested that the approach could potentially be generalized to other disease states and immunological phenotypes. Cytomegalovirus status was reported to be diagnosed by the classifier with high specificity and sensitivity in both the original and validation cohorts. A further reported finding was that TCR beta sequences accurately predicted the HLA-A and HLA-B alleles for most subjects in the first cohort. A later genetic analysis reported fewer N-insertions in productive TCRs among donors in an Asian-associated ancestry cluster than the approximately 670-donor mean. In a later analysis, HLA-associated TCR beta chains showed more clonal expansion and lower generation probabilities than non-associated chains that were equally common. The sequencing pipeline was judged likely to have produced a cluster of highly shared sequence variants as a technical artifact. V-gene and J-gene trimming of TCR beta chains was associated with a missense DCLRE1C variant in a later genetic analysis, and the association was replicated in an independent cohort. Presence/absence analyses assumed roughly uniform sequencing depth across donors, an assumption that may not hold. According to a later analysis, parvovirus B19, influenza, CMV and Epstein-Barr virus appeared linked to several top co-occurrence clusters. A later analysis found that most CMV-associated TCR beta chains appeared HLA-restricted, with HLA associations seemingly driven largely by CMV exposure. Because some donors lacked HLA typing at each locus, the association tests relied only on the typed subset. In vitro tests confirmed that a few of the cytomegalovirus-associated TCR beta chains recognize cytomegalovirus antigens. The earlier analysis of about 600 of the donors excluded some 16 rarely observed V segments, including chromosome 9 orphons, because counts were too low. Linkage disequilibrium might explain the correlated functional status among segregating V segments, but an unknown experimental factor could not be excluded. Broadly in line with IMGT annotations, most TCR beta V segments showed up in productive rearrangements about 87% or about 30% of the time in an earlier analysis of around 550 of the donors. A later analysis associated about 17,000 TCR beta sequences with specific HLA alleles at a false discovery rate of 0.05. In a later analysis, the rate of TCR association differed among HLA loci, with DRB1 alleles having the most associated TCRs and HLA-C alleles having the fewest. The study listed approximately 150 TCR beta chains as associated with cytomegalovirus. The 87-base-pair reads could not distinguish some IMGT-functional V segments, including TRBV6-2 and TRBV6-3, so those segments were excluded. When HLA alleles, especially DR and DQ, strongly co-occurred, TCR associations were difficult to assign to individual alleles. For the cohort, immune exposure information was limited to CMV serostatus.

The sequence joins TRBV7-9 to TRBJ2-7; confidence is insufficient to name the D gene. The sequenced sample was PBMCs. The TCR originated in a male donor in good health and CMV-seropositive. The DNA sequence is TGTGCCAGCAGCCCCCAGGCTGGCAGGATCTACTTC. It is translated as CASSPQAGRIYF.